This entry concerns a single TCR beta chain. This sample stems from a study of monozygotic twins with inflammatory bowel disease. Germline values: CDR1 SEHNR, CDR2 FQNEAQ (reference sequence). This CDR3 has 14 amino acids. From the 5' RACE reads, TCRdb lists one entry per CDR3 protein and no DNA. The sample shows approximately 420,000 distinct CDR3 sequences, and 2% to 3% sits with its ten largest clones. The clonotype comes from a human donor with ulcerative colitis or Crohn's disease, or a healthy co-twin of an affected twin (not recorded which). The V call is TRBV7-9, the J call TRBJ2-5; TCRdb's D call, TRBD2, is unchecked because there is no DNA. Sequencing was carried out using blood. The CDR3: CASSPPAGKETQYF.